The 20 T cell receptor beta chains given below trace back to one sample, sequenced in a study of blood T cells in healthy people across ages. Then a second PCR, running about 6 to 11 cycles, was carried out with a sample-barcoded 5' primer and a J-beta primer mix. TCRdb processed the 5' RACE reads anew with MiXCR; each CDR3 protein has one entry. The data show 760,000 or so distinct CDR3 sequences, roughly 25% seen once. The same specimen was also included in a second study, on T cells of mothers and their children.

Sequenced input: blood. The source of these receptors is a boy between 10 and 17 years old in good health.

The CDR3 protein is CSVGRGLGDEQYF. The CDR3 bases are TGCAGCGTTGGAAGGGGACTAGGGGACGAGCAGTACTTC. The chain employs TRBV29-1 and TRBJ2-1; TRBD2 matches at 8 bases. The end of the DNA aligns better with TRBJ2-7, so the J call may be wrong. This CDR3 has 13 amino acids. In germline, CDR1 is SQVTM, CDR2 ANQGSEA.

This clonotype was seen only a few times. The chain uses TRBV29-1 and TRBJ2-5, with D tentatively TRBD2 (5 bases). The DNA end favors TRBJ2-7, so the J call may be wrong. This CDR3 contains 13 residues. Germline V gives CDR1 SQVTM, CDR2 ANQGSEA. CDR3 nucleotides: TGCAGCGGGCGGCGGGCGGATACCTACGAGCAGTACTTC. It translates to CSGRRADTYEQYF.

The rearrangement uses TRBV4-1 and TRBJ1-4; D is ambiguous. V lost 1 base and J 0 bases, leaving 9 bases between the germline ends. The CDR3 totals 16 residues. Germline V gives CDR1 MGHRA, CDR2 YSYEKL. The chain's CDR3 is CASSQVWVSTNEKLFF. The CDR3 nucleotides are TGCGCCAGCAGCCAAGTTTGGGTCTCAACTAATGAAAAACTGTTTTTT.

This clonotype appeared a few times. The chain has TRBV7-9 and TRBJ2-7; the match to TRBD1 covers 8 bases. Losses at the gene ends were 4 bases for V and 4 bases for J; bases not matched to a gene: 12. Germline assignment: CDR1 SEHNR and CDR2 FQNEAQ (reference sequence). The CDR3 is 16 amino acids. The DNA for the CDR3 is TGTGCCAGCAGCTATAACCCCGGGACAGGCGATTACGAGCAGTACTTC. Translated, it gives CASSYNPGTGDYEQYF.

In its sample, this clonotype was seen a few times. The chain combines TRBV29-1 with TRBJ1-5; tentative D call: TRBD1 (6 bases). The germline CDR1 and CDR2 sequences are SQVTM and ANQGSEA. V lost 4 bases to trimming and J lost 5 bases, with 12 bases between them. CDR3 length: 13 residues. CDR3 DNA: TGCAGCGTTGGGGCGGGGGCGGATCAGCCCCAGCATTTT. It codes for CSVGAGADQPQHF.

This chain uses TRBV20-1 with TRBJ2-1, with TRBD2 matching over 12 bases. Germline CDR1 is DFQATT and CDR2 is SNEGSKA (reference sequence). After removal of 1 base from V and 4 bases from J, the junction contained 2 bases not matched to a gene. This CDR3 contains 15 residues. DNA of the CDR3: TGCAGTGCTAGAGGGACTAGCGGGACGTACAATGAGCAGTTCTTC. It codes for CSARGTSGTYNEQFF.

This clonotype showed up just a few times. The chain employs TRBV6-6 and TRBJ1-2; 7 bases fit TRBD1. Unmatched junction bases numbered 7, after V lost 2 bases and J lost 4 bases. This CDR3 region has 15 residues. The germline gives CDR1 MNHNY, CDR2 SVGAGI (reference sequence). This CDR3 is CASSYSQGGLYGYTF. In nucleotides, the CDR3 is TGTGCCAGCAGTTACAGCCAGGGGGGCCTCTATGGCTACACCTTC.

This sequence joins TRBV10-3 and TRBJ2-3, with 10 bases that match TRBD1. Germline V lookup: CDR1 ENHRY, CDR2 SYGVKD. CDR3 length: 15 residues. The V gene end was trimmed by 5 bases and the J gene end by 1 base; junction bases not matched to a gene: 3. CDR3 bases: TGTGCCATCAGTAGGGGGACAGGGGGCACAGATACGCAGTATTTT. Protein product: CAISRGTGGTDTQYF.

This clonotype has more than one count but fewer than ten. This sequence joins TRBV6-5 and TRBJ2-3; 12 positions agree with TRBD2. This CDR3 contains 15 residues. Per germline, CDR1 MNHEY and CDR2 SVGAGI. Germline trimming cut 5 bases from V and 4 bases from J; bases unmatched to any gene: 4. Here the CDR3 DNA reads TGTGCCAGCAGTGCTAGCGGGAGGGGATCAGATACGCAGTATTTT. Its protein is CASSASGRGSDTQYF.

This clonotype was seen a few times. The CDR3 DNA follows: TGCGCCAGCAGCCAAGCCCCAGGGGGGGACGAGCAGTACTTC. This codes for CASSQAPGGDEQYF. The V call is TRBV4-1, the J call TRBJ2-1; D may match TRBD1 or TRBD2 (7 bases each). Near its end, the DNA agrees better with TRBJ2-7, so the J call may be wrong. The germline CDR1 and CDR2 sequences are MGHRA and YSYEKL. The CDR3 sequence is 14 residues long.

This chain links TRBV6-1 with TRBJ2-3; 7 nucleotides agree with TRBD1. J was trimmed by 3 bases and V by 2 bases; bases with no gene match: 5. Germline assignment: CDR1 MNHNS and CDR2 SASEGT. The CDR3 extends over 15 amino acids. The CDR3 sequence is CASSEPRGNTDTQYF. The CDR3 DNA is TGTGCCAGCAGTGAACCCAGGGGGAATACAGATACGCAGTATTTT.

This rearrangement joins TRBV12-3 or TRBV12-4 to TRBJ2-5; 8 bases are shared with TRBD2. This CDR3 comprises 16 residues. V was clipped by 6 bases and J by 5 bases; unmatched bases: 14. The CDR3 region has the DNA TGTGCCAGCAGCCGAAATCTAGCGGGCAGGGTGGAGACCCAGTACTTC. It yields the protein CASSRNLAGRVETQYF.

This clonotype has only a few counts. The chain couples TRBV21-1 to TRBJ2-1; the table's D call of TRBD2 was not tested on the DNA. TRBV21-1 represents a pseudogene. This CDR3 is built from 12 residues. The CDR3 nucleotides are TGTGCCAGCCGAAGCGGGTACAATGAGCAGTTCTTC. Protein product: CASRSGYNEQFF.

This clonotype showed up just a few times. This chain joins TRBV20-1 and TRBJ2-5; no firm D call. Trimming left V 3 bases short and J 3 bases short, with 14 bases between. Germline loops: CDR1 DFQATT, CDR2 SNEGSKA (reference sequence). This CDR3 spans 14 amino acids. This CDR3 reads CSASERSSKETQYF. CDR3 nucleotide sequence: TGCAGTGCTAGTGAGCGTTCATCCAAAGAGACCCAGTACTTC.

This chain's CDR3 is CASSSGQPLAKNIQYF. As DNA, the CDR3 is TGTGCCAGCAGCTCGGGACAGCCTCTAGCCAAAAACATTCAGTACTTC. The chain employs TRBV7-9 and TRBJ2-4; 7 positions agree with TRBD1. This CDR3 region has 16 residues. Trimming took 4 bases from V and 0 from J; bases not matched to a gene: 6. Germline V gives CDR1 SEHNR, CDR2 FQNEAQ (reference sequence).

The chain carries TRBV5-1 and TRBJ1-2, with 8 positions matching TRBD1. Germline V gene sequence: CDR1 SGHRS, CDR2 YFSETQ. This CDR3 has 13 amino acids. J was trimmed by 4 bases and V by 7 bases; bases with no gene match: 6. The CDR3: CASGPGGIYGYTF. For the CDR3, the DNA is TGCGCCAGCGGCCCAGGGGGCATCTATGGCTACACCTTC.

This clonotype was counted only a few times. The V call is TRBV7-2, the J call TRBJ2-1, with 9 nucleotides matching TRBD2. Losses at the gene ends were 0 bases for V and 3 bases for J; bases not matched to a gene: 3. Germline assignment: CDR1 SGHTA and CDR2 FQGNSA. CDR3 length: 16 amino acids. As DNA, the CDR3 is TGTGCCAGCAGCTTAGCGACTAGCGGATACTACAATGAGCAGTTCTTC. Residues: CASSLATSGYYNEQFF. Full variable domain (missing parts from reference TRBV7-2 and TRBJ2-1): GAGVSQSPSNKVTEKGKDVELRCDPISGHTALYWYRQSLGQGLEFLIYFQGNSAPDKSGLPSDRFSAERTGGSVSTLTIQRTQQEDSAVYLCASSLATSGYYNEQFFGPGTRLTVL.

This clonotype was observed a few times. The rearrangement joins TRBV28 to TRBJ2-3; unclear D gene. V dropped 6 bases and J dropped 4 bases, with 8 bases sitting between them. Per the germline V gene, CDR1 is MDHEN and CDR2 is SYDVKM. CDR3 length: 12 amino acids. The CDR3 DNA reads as TGTGCCAGCAGCGTAGCCCCAGATACGCAGTATTTT. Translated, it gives CASSVAPDTQYF.

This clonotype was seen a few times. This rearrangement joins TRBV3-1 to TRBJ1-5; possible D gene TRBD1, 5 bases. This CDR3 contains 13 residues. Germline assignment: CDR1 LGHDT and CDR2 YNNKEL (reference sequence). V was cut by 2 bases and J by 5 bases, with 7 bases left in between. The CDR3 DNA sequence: TGTGCCAGCAGCCAACGGGGGGATCAGCCCCAGCATTTT. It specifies CASSQRGDQPQHF.

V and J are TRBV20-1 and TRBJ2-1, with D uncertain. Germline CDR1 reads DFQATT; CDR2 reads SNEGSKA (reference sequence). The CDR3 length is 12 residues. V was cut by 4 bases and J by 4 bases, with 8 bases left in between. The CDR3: CSAMEIYNEQFF. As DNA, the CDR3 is TGCAGTGCTATGGAGATATACAATGAGCAGTTCTTC.